The 19 T cell receptor beta chains listed next were all sequenced from one sample in a study of OX40 agonist ivuxolimab in advanced cancers. The method was the immunoSEQ multiplex PCR assay. Drawn from immuneACCESS, this table holds only the in-frame rearrangements with V and J called that TCRdb kept. Clones are partly lost; checked studies trace under half to an unresolved V gene and leave the rest unexplained. The sample includes about 120,000 clones, with roughly nine tenths observed a single time. The biggest ten clones account for about 0.55% of the sample. The material sequenced was CD4+ or CD8+ T cells sorted from blood, taken in a trial of the OX40 agonist ivuxolimab. These receptors were taken from an adult with an advanced solid tumor such as melanoma, head and neck, liver or kidney cancer.

The chain combines TRBV7-2 with TRBJ2-5; D might be TRBD2 (5 bases). The V gene lost 2 bases and the J gene lost 5 bases, with 15 bases spanning the gap. The CDR3 covers 15 residues. Germline values: CDR1 SGHTA, CDR2 FQGNSA. The CDR3 sequence is CASSLTGPGGETQYF. CDR3 DNA sequence: TGTGCCAGCAGCTTAACCGGACCCGGCGGGGAGACCCAGTACTTC.

The V and J genes are TRBV5-4 and TRBJ2-7; 7 nucleotides match TRBD1. The V gene end was trimmed by 2 bases and the J gene end by 9 bases; junction bases not matched to a gene: 11. The V gene's germline CDR1 is SGHNT and CDR2 YYREEE (reference sequence). The CDR3 length is 14 residues. The CDR3 bases are TGTGCCAGCAGCTTCGGGACAGTCGCCCTTCTGCAGTACTTC. The encoded protein is CASSFGTVALLQYF.

The V and J genes are TRBV6-6 and TRBJ2-2; D possibly corresponds to TRBD1 (6 bases). Germline CDR1 reads MNHNY; CDR2 reads SVGAGI (reference sequence). Trimming cost V 5 bases and J 2 bases, with 9 bases left between them. CDR3 length: 14 residues. The CDR3 reads CASSRTANTGELFF. As DNA, the CDR3 is TGTGCCAGCAGTAGGACAGCAAACACCGGGGAGCTGTTTTTT.

This chain joins TRBV10-3 and TRBJ2-2; D ambiguous. In germline, CDR1 is ENHRY, CDR2 SYGVKD. The CDR3 contains 12 residues. V dropped 11 bases and J dropped 2 bases, with 9 bases sitting between them. CDR3 nucleotides: TGTGCCGCGGTCGGAAACACCGGGGAGCTGTTTTTT. It translates to CAAVGNTGELFF.

The chain joins TRBV6-5 to TRBJ1-1; D not certain. Germline V gene lookup returns CDR1 MNHEY and CDR2 SVGAGI. Trimming removed 4 bases at V and 5 bases at J, with 8 bases between. CDR3 size: 12 residues. In DNA form, the CDR3 reads TGTGCCAGCAGTTCCGAAATGACTGAAGCTTTCTTT. Residues: CASSSEMTEAFF.

The CDR3 region has the DNA TGTGCCAGCAGCCCGCCGTCGGGCGGGGGGGTCGGGACCCAGTACTTC. Its protein is CASSPPSGGGVGTQYF. V is TRBV7-8 and J is TRBJ2-5, with 9 bases fitting TRBD2. The germline gives CDR1 SGHVS, CDR2 FQNEAQ. CDR3 length equals 16 residues. V was clipped by 5 bases and J by 7 bases; unmatched bases: 14.

The V call is TRBV29-1, the J call TRBJ1-2, with 7 bases fitting TRBD1. Losses at the gene ends were 6 bases for V and 4 bases for J; bases not matched to a gene: 11. The germline V gene encodes CDR1 SQVTM and CDR2 ANQGSEA. The CDR3 totals 14 residues. CDR3 protein: CSVISRDSSYGYTF. The CDR3 bases are TGCAGCGTCATTAGCCGGGACAGCAGCTATGGCTACACCTTC.

V usage is TRBV19 and J usage is TRBJ2-7; D uncertain. The germline V gene encodes CDR1 LNHDA and CDR2 SQIVND (reference sequence). V gave up 7 bases and J gave up 7 bases, with 17 bases separating them. This CDR3 spans 13 amino acids. CDR3 sequence reads: CASISDGVREQYF. CDR3 nucleotide sequence: TGTGCCAGTATCTCGGACGGAGTTCGGGAGCAGTACTTC.

V and J are TRBV22-1 and TRBJ2-7. TRBV22-1 is reported as a pseudogene. The CDR3 loop spans 8 amino acids. DNA for the CDR3: TGTCCTGGGAGCGCACGGAACTGG. This sequence encodes CPGSARNW.

The CDR3 is CASSLEKPRGYTF. CDR3 coding DNA: TGCGCCAGCAGCTTGGAGAAGCCTCGAGGCTACACCTTC. The gene calls are TRBV5-1 and TRBJ1-2; D remains ambiguous. Per the germline V gene, CDR1 is SGHRS and CDR2 is YFSETQ. The ends were cut back, 0 bases at V and 8 bases at J, with 11 bases in the middle. This CDR3 is 13 amino acids long.

The chain couples TRBV15 to TRBJ1-1, with 7 positions matching TRBD1. CDR1 is LNHNV, CDR2 YYDKDF, per germline (reference sequence). This CDR3 is 17 amino acids long. The trim removed 0 bases at V and 1 base at J, leaving 8 bases unmatched. The CDR3 DNA follows: TGTGCCACCAGCAGAGATATTGGGACAGCTACGAACACTGAAGCTTTCTTT. Translating it yields CATSRDIGTATNTEAFF.

This chain joins TRBV28 and TRBJ1-6; the D is unclear. Trimming took off 9 bases at V and 6 bases at J, with 15 bases between the two ends. There are 14 residues in the CDR3. CDR1 is MDHEN, CDR2 SYDVKM, per germline. The CDR3 DNA is TGTGCCAGTCGCCCCGGCGTCCTTAATTCACCCCTCCACTTT. This sequence encodes CASRPGVLNSPLHF. Looking up the rest from reference TRBV28 and TRBJ1-6 gives the full variable domain: DVKVTQSSRYLVKRTGEKVFLECVQDMDHENMFWYRQDPGLGLRLIYFSYDVKMKEKGDIPEGYSVSREKKERFSLILESASTNQTSMYLCASRPGVLNSPLHFGNGTRLTVT.

The CDR3, as DNA: TGCGCCAGCAGTCGATTTTTGCGGGACAGGTACACTGAAGCTTTCTTT. This encodes CASSRFLRDRYTEAFF. The gene calls are TRBV23-1 and TRBJ1-1; TRBD1 agrees at 8 bases. TRBV23-1 is an open reading frame, and its role is uncertain. V was clipped by 4 bases and J by 3 bases; unmatched bases: 10. The CDR3 extends over 16 amino acids.

This chain joins TRBV27 and TRBJ2-2; 8 positions agree with TRBD1. CDR3 length: 16 amino acids. Germline lookup yields CDR1 MNHEY and CDR2 SMNVEV (reference sequence). With 4 bases clipped from V and 6 bases from J, the junction kept 10 bases outside the gene matches. The CDR3 is CASSWAVGQAPGELFF. The CDR3 DNA sequence: TGTGCCAGCAGTTGGGCGGTGGGACAGGCCCCCGGGGAGCTGTTTTTT.

This clone occurred once. The chain employs TRBV4-1 and TRBJ2-3; D might be TRBD2 (5 bases). V dropped 3 bases and J dropped 2 bases, with 12 bases sitting between them. Germline V gene lookup returns CDR1 MGHRA and CDR2 YSYEKL. CDR3 size: 15 residues. CDR3 amino acids: CASSQPGINTDTQYF. The CDR3 coding sequence is TGCGCCAGCAGCCAGCCCGGGATAAACACAGATACGCAGTATTTT.

V is TRBV4-1 and J is TRBJ2-3, with D maybe TRBD2 (7 bases). V was pared by 0 bases and J by 10 bases, with 14 bases between. CDR1 and CDR2 (germline): MGHRA, YSYEKL. There are 14 residues in the CDR3. The CDR3 sequence is CASSQDVQGRAQYF. The CDR3 nucleotides read TGCGCCAGCAGCCAAGATGTGCAGGGGAGGGCGCAGTATTTT.

The V gene is TRBV5-1, the J gene TRBJ1-1; no firm D call. The CDR3 consists of 15 residues. V lost 6 bases and J lost 0, with 15 bases in between. The germline gives CDR1 SGHRS, CDR2 YFSETQ. CDR3 bases: TGCGCCAGCACCACCGCGGGGTACGTGAACACTGAAGCTTTCTTT. It encodes CASTTAGYVNTEAFF.

J is TRBJ2-7 and V is TRBV6-5; D is possibly TRBD2 (6 bases). The CDR3 contains 14 residues. Germline V gene data show CDR1 as MNHEY and CDR2 as SVGAGI. The germline V and J ends were trimmed by 0 bases and 2 bases, with 8 bases remaining between them. The CDR3 loop reads CASSYSGTAYEQYF. As DNA, the CDR3 is TGTGCCAGCAGTTACTCGGGGACTGCCTACGAGCAGTACTTC.

V usage is TRBV28 and J usage is TRBJ2-7, with a possible D match to TRBD2 (5 bases). V lost 9 bases to trimming and J lost 2 bases, with 14 bases between them. Germline assignment: CDR1 MDHEN and CDR2 SYDVKM. The CDR3 consists of 13 residues. CDR3 residues: CASCSGFTYEQYF. The CDR3 DNA sequence: TGTGCCAGTTGTTCGGGATTTACCTACGAGCAGTACTTC.